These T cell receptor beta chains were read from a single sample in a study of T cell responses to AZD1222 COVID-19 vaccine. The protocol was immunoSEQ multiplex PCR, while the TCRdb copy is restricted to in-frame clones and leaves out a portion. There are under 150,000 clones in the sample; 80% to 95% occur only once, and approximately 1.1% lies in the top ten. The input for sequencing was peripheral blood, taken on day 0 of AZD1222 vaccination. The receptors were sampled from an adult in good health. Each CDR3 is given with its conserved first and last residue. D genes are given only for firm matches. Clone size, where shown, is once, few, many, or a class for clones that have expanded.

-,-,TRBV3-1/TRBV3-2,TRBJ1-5,CASSQDSSRGSNQPQHF,TGTGCCAGCAGCCAAGATTCTAGCAGGGGTAGCAATCAGCCCCAGCATTTT
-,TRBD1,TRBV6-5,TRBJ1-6,CASRAGTDNSPLHF,TGTGCCAGCAGGGCCGGGACAGATAATTCACCCCTCCACTTT
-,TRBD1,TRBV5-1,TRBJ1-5,CASSLGQGSLEPQHF,TGCGCCAGCAGCCTAGGACAGGGCTCCTTAGAGCCCCAGCATTTT
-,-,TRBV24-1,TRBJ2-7,CATNFTFESEQYF,TGTGCCACTAACTTTACGTTTGAGAGCGAGCAGTACTTC
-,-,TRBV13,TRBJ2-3,CASSWQSKQYF,TGTGCCAGCAGCTGGCAGAGTAAGCAGTATTTT
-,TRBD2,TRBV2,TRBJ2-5,CASSDPSGRETQYF,TGTGCCAGCAGTGATCCTAGCGGGAGGGAGACCCAGTACTTC
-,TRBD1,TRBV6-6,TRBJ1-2,CASSYGAGTAYGYTF,TGTGCCAGCAGTTACGGCGCCGGGACAGCATATGGCTACACCTTC
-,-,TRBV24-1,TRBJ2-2,CATGRDPHTNTGELFF,TGTGCCACCGGCCGGGACCCACATACGAACACCGGGGAGCTGTTTTTT
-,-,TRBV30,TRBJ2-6,CACKTERGANVLTF,TGTGCCTGCAAGACAGAGAGGGGGGCCAACGTCCTGACTTTC
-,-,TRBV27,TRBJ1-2,CASSDRLSYGYTF,TGTGCCAGCAGCGACAGGTTATCCTATGGCTACACCTTC
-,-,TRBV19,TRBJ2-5,CASSIFPREPTETQYF,TGTGCCAGTAGTATTTTCCCCAGGGAACCCACAGAGACCCAGTACTTC
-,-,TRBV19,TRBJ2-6,CASSIGVTGANVLTF,TGTGCCAGTAGTATCGGGGTGACTGGGGCCAACGTCCTGACTTTC
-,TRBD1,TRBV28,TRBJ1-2,CASKRDRGQSGYTF,TGTGCCAGCAAGAGGGACAGGGGGCAAAGTGGCTACACCTTC
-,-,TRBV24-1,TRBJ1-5,CATRGGPGQPQHF,TGTGCCACCAGGGGGGGGCCAGGGCAGCCCCAGCATTTT
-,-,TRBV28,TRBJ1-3,CASSFHLKGLSGNTIYF,TGTGCCAGCAGTTTTCATCTCAAGGGACTTTCTGGAAACACCATATATTTT
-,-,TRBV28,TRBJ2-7,CASSPLRDYEQYF,TGTGCCAGCAGTCCCTTGCGGGACTACGAGCAGTACTTC
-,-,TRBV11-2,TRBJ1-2,CASSLGGQAHNYGYTF,TGTGCCAGCAGCTTAGGGGGACAAGCCCATAACTATGGCTACACCTTC
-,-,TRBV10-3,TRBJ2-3,CAISVGTLGTDTQYF,TGTGCCATCAGTGTAGGGACCTTAGGCACAGATACGCAGTATTTT
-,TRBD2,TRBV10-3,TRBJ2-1,CAITPELAGTYNEQFF,TGTGCCATCACCCCCGAACTAGCGGGCACCTACAATGAGCAGTTCTTC
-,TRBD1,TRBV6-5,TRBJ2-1,CASSYGTEYYNEQFF,TGTGCCAGCAGTTATGGGACAGAATATTACAATGAGCAGTTCTTC
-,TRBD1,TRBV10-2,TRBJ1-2,CASSEDRGLGYGYTF,TGCGCCAGCAGTGAGGACAGGGGGCTGGGGTATGGCTACACCTTC
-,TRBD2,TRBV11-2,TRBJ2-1,CASSLEPSGSYNEQFF,TGTGCCAGCAGCTTAGAGCCTAGCGGGAGTTACAATGAGCAGTTCTTC
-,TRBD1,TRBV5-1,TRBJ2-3,CASSPLQGASTDTQYF,TGCGCCAGCAGCCCATTACAGGGGGCTAGCACAGATACGCAGTATTTT
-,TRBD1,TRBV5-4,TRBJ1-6,CASRRGQGVSPLHF,TGTGCCAGCAGACGGGGACAGGGGGTTTCACCCCTCCACTTT
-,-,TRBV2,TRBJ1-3,CASRLETASGNTIYF,TGTGCCAGCAGACTCGAGACAGCCTCTGGAAACACCATATATTTT
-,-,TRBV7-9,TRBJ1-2,CASSLGGKGYTF,TGTGCCAGCAGCTTAGGGGGGAAAGGCTACACCTTC
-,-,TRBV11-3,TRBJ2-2,CASSSGPSIGELFF,TGTGCCAGCAGCTCAGGACCTAGCATCGGGGAGCTGTTTTTT
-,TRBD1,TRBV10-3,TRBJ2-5,CAISERQGKTQYF,TGTGCCATCAGTGAAAGACAGGGGAAGACCCAGTACTTC
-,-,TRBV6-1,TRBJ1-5,CASSEAGGSNQPQHF,TGTGCCAGCAGTGAAGCAGGGGGGTCCAATCAGCCCCAGCATTTT
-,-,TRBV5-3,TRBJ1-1,CARSLQVWGPRNTEAFF,TGTGCCAGAAGCTTGCAAGTTTGGGGGCCTCGGAACACTGAAGCTTTCTTT
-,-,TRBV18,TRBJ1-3,CASTTGVSGNTIYF,TGTGCCTCCACCACCGGAGTCTCTGGAAACACCATATATTTT
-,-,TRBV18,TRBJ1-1,CASSPKAVNTEAFF,TGTGCCAGCTCACCGAAGGCGGTGAACACTGAAGCTTTCTTT
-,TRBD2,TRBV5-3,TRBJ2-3,CARSCTWTSGRVTDTQYF,TGTGCCAGAAGCTGCACTTGGACTAGCGGGAGAGTCACAGATACGCAGTATTTT
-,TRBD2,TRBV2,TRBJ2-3,CASSTTSGYTDTQYF,TGTGCCAGCAGCACGACTAGCGGGTACACAGATACGCAGTATTTT
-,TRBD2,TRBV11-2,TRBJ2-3,CASSWTGKLAGGPDTQYF,TGTGCCAGCAGCTGGACAGGAAAACTAGCGGGAGGTCCAGATACGCAGTATTTT
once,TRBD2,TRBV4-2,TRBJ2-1,CASSQGSGRGYNEQFF,TGTGCCAGCAGCCAAGGCAGCGGGAGGGGATACAATGAGCAGTTCTTC
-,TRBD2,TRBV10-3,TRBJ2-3,CAISESSRGLAGKRDTQYF,TGTGCCATCAGTGAGTCGAGTAGGGGACTAGCGGGCAAGAGGGATACGCAGTATTTT
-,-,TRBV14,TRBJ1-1,CASSQGQPTEAFF,TGTGCCAGCAGCCAAGGACAACCCACTGAAGCTTTCTTT
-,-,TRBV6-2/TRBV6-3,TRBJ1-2,CASSSGEVGGYTF,TGTGCCAGCAGTTCCGGGGAGGTAGGAGGCTACACCTTC
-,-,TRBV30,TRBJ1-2,CAWSGIGTSRNGYTF,TGTGCCTGGAGCGGAATCGGGACCTCGAGGAATGGCTACACCTTC
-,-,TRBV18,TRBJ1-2,CASSPRDESNYGYTF,TGTGCCAGCTCACCAAGGGACGAGTCTAACTATGGCTACACCTTC
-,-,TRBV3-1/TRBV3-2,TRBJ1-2,CASSQAGMIYGYTF,TGTGCCAGCAGCCAGGCAGGAATGATCTATGGCTACACCTTC
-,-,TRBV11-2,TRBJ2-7,CASSPTHYEQYF,TGTGCCAGCAGCCCCACCCACTACGAGCAGTACTTC
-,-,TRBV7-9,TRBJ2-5,CASSSTQRRMQETQYF,TGTGCCAGCAGCTCAACCCAGAGACGGATGCAAGAGACCCAGTACTTC
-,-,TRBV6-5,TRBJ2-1,CASIYNEQFF,TGTGCCAGCATATACAATGAGCAGTTCTTC
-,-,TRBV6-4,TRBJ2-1,CASSDSRGAGEQFF,TGTGCCAGCAGTGACTCGAGGGGGGCCGGTGAGCAGTTCTTC
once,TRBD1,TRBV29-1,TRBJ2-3,CSVGDRGTDTQYF,TGCAGCGTTGGGGACAGGGGCACAGATACGCAGTATTTT
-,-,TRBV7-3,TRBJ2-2,CASSPATRPIGELFF,TGTGCCAGCAGCCCCGCGACTAGGCCCATCGGGGAGCTGTTTTTT
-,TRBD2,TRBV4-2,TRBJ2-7,CASSQDGGLAGNEQYF,TGTGCCAGCAGCCAAGACGGGGGACTAGCGGGGAACGAGCAGTACTTC
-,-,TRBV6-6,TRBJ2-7,CASSYPKGGTRWEQYF,TGTGCCAGCAGTTACCCCAAGGGGGGTACTCGCTGGGAGCAGTACTTC
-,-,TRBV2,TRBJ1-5,CASSSVGEDQPQHF,TGTGCCAGCAGCTCTGTAGGGGAGGACCAGCCCCAGCATTTT
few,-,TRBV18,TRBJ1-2,CASSWADYGYTF,TGTGCCAGCTCATGGGCGGATTATGGCTACACCTTC
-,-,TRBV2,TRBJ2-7,CASSGQGTHKQYF,TGTGCCAGCAGTGGGCAGGGGACCCACAAGCAGTACTTC
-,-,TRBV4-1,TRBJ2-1,CASSQEYRVSEQFF,TGCGCCAGCAGCCAAGAATACAGGGTGAGTGAGCAGTTCTTC
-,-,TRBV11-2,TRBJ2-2,CASSQDHGHNTGELFF,TGTGCCAGCAGCCAGGACCACGGGCACAACACCGGGGAGCTGTTTTTT
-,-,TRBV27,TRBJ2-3,CASSLRVSDTQYF,TGTGCCAGCAGTTTAAGAGTTTCAGATACGCAGTATTTT
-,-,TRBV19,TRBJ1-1,CATRARGGNTEAFF,TGTGCCACTCGGGCCAGGGGAGGGAACACTGAAGCTTTCTTT
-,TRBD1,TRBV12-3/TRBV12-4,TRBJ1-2,CASNPRGHYGYTF,TGTGCCAGCAACCCCAGGGGGCACTATGGCTACACCTTC
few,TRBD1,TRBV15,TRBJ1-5,CATSRGQDSNQPQHF,TGTGCCACCAGCAGGGGACAGGATAGCAATCAGCCCCAGCATTTT